This T cell receptor beta chain was captured in a study of cytomegalovirus exposure and HLA in healthy donors. Study background: Earlier, 200 million or so T cells were analyzed, and about 100 million unique TCR beta sequences were found among them. General study points: Association with HLA alleles at 0.05 false discovery rate was found for around 15,000 TCR beta sequences in a later analysis.

Use of 60 Vbeta and 13 Jbeta primers characterized the PCR. Measured with immunoSEQ multiplex PCR; TCRdb has only the in-frame clones, and not every one. The table counts around 200,000 clones; 0.79% lies in the top ten. Donors showed nominal health when sampled, although they likely had unrecorded immune exposures. Points on this clone: Its antigen is unidentified.

The CDR3 runs to 17 residues. CDR1 MGHRA and CDR2 YSYEKL come from the germline V gene. The source is a woman between 18 and 30 years old in good health and CMV-seropositive. The sequencing sample was made of PBMCs. The chain uses TRBV4-1 and TRBJ2-5; 9 nucleotides line up with TRBD1. With the DNA end fitting TRBJ2-7 better, the J assignment may be wrong. For the CDR3, the DNA is TGCGCCAGCAGCCAACATGGATTAAGGGACAGGGACCACGAGCAGTACTTC. Encoded protein: CASSQHGLRDRDHEQYF.